Below are 27 T cell receptor beta chains sequenced from a single sample in a study of cytomegalovirus exposure and HLA in healthy donors. The study ran its PCR with 60 Vbeta and 13 Jbeta primers. The protocol was immunoSEQ multiplex PCR, while the TCRdb copy is restricted to in-frame clones and leaves out a portion. The sample has more than 85,000 clones; roughly 75% are singletons. The sequenced material came from PBMCs. These receptor sequences come from a woman aged 18-29 years in good health and CMV-seropositive.

The chain is built from TRBV11-2 and TRBJ2-7, with D possibly matching TRBD1 (5 bases). The V and J ends lost 1 base and 0 bases respectively, with 7 bases between them. This CDR3 has 14 residues. The germline gives CDR1 SGHAT, CDR2 FQNNGV. The CDR3 loop is CASSLGGNSYEQYF. As DNA, the CDR3 is TGTGCCAGCAGCTTAGGGGGCAACTCCTACGAGCAGTACTTC. Filled out from reference TRBV11-2 and TRBJ2-7, the complete variable domain reads EAGVAQSPRYKIIEKRQSVAFWCNPISGHATLYWYQQILGQGPKLLIQFQNNGVVDDSQLPKDRFSAERLKGVDSTLKIQPAKLEDSAVYLCASSLGGNSYEQYFGPGTRLTVT.

This clone was seen a single time. This chain connects TRBV9 to TRBJ2-3; TRBD2 agrees at 11 bases. CDR1 is SGDLS, CDR2 YYNGEE, per germline. Trimming removed 0 bases from V and 4 bases from J; junction bases left unmatched: 7. CDR3 size: 17 residues. CDR3 residues: CASSVETSGSQPDTQYF. The CDR3 nucleotides are TGTGCCAGCAGCGTAGAAACTAGCGGGAGTCAGCCAGATACGCAGTATTTT.

The chain couples TRBV7-2 to TRBJ2-2; perhaps TRBD1 as D (6 bases). Germline CDR1 reads SGHTA; CDR2 reads FQGNSA. The CDR3 length is 14 residues. V lost 1 base, J lost 8 bases, and 11 bases lay in between. The DNA for the CDR3 is TGTGCCAGCAGCTTAGGTGGGACAAAGGGGGAGCTGTTTTTT. Translating it yields CASSLGGTKGELFF.

This clone was picked up a small number of times. The rearrangement links TRBV10-3 to TRBJ1-2; tentative D call: TRBD1 (5 bases). Trimming removed 3 bases at V and 0 bases at J, with 8 bases between. Germline V gene sequence: CDR1 ENHRY, CDR2 SYGVKD. This CDR3 has 14 residues. The CDR3 DNA reads as TGTGCCATCAGTGATTCAGGGACTAACTATGGCTACACCTTC. Encoded protein: CAISDSGTNYGYTF.

The V call is TRBV7-2, the J call TRBJ2-5; D is perhaps TRBD1 (5 bases). Trimming took 4 bases from V and 2 from J, leaving 8 bases between them. CDR3 length: 13 amino acids. Germline V gives CDR1 SGHTA, CDR2 FQGNSA. The CDR3 DNA reads TGTGCCAGCAGCTGGACATCTCAAGAGACCCAGTACTTC. It codes for CASSWTSQETQYF.

This clone appeared a single time. This chain joins TRBV6-5 and TRBJ2-3, with 10 positions matching TRBD1. CDR3 size: 16 residues. From germline, CDR1 is MNHEY and CDR2 SVGAGI. After removal of 2 bases from V and 5 bases from J, the junction contained 7 bases not matched to a gene. This CDR3 reads CASSYGRDRGRDTQYF. The CDR3 DNA reads as TGTGCCAGCAGTTACGGCCGGGACAGGGGAAGAGATACGCAGTATTTT.

This rearrangement joins TRBV5-1 to TRBJ2-7, with 8 bases identical to TRBD1. Germline V CDR1 and CDR2: SGHRS, YFSETQ. V was clipped by 1 base and J by 7 bases; unmatched bases: 10. The CDR3 totals 15 residues. DNA of the CDR3: TGCGCCAGCAGCTTGAGTCCAGGGGGCGCGGGGGAGCAGTACTTC. Protein sequence: CASSLSPGGAGEQYF.

This sequence joins TRBV28 and TRBJ1-5; 9 positions agree with TRBD1. This CDR3 region has 15 residues. V dropped 6 bases and J dropped 2; count of bases not matched to a gene: 5. CDR1 and CDR2 from the germline V gene are MDHEN and SYDVKM. CDR3 coding DNA: TGTGCCAGCAGGGAAAGACAGGGGGGCAATCAGCCCCAGCATTTT. This sequence encodes CASRERQGGNQPQHF.

CDR3 sequence reads: CASSIWGSGQPQHF. The CDR3 DNA is TGTGCCAGTAGTATATGGGGCTCTGGACAGCCCCAGCATTTT. The rearrangement joins TRBV19 to TRBJ1-5, with D possibly being TRBD1 (5 bases). Per the germline V gene, CDR1 is LNHDA and CDR2 is SQIVND (reference sequence). This CDR3 is 14 amino acids long. V was pared by 2 bases and J by 7 bases, with 12 bases between.

A single count supports this clone. CDR3 protein: CASSQGGRVYNEQFF. The CDR3, as DNA: TGTGCCAGCAGCCAAGGGGGGAGGGTGTACAATGAGCAGTTCTTC. The chain uses TRBV14 and TRBJ2-1; 7 positions match TRBD2. The germline V gene encodes CDR1 SGHDN and CDR2 FVKESK. The CDR3 sequence is 15 residues long. Losses at the gene ends were 1 base for V and 4 bases for J; bases not matched to a gene: 4.

This clone appeared a few times. The chain combines TRBV18 with TRBJ1-1, with a weak D call TRBD1 (5 bases). Trimming cost V 4 bases and J 8 bases, with 17 bases left between them. This CDR3 contains 14 residues. Germline V gives CDR1 KGHSH, CDR2 LQKENI. DNA for the CDR3: TGTGCCAGCTCACTAGGACGGGGGGGAACCGAAGCTTTCTTT. Translated, it gives CASSLGRGGTEAFF.

The V and J genes are TRBV6-5 and TRBJ1-1; a weak D match, TRBD1 (5 bases). This CDR3 spans 12 amino acids. Between the trimmed V and J ends, which lost 5 bases and 11 bases, there was a span of 15 bases. Germline CDR1 is MNHEY and CDR2 is SVGAGI. The DNA of the CDR3 is TGTGCCAGCAGTCTAAGGGGAGGGCTTGCTTTCTTT. This sequence encodes CASSLRGGLAFF.

This clone was observed a few times. V and J are TRBV6-1 and TRBJ2-7; TRBD1 aligns across 9 bases. From germline, CDR1 is MNHNS and CDR2 SASEGT. V lost 4 bases to trimming and J lost 5 bases; unmatched junction nucleotides: 9. The CDR3 runs 15 residues. Here the CDR3 reads CASSADGTGSHEQYF. The CDR3 nucleotides read TGTGCCAGCAGTGCCGACGGGACAGGGAGCCACGAGCAGTACTTC.

The chain couples TRBV13 to TRBJ2-7; no clear D gene. Germline V CDR1 and CDR2: PRHDT, FYEKMQ (reference sequence). The length of the CDR3 is 14 residues. Deletions cut 3 bases from V and 0 bases from J, with 9 bases between. CDR3 bases: TGTGCCAGCAGCTTGCGCGTAAGCTCCTACGAGCAGTACTTC. Translating gives CASSLRVSSYEQYF.

The V and J genes are TRBV19 and TRBJ2-7; 10 bases are shared with TRBD1. Germline lookup yields CDR1 LNHDA and CDR2 SQIVND (reference sequence). The V and J ends lost 1 base and 3 bases, in that order; junction bases with no gene match: 3. The CDR3 spans 15 residues. CDR3 residues: CASSIGQGASYEQYF. DNA for the CDR3: TGTGCCAGTAGTATAGGACAGGGGGCTAGCTACGAGCAGTACTTC. The entire variable domain, with the rest obtained from reference TRBV19 and TRBJ2-7, is as follows: DGGITQSPKYLFRKEGQNVTLSCEQNLNHDAMYWYRQDPGQGLRLIYYSQIVNDFQKGDIAEGYSVSREKKESFPLTVTSAQKNPTAFYLCASSIGQGASYEQYFGPGTRLTVT.

The CDR3 here is CATSRMQYSGANVLTF. The CDR3 nucleotides read TGTGCCACCAGCAGAATGCAGTACTCTGGGGCCAACGTCCTGACTTTC. The chain recombines TRBV15 with TRBJ2-6; the D is unclear. Per germline, CDR1 LNHNV and CDR2 YYDKDF (reference sequence). The CDR3 sequence is 16 residues long. V dropped 2 bases and J dropped 0 bases, with 8 bases sitting between them.

The chain has TRBV15 and TRBJ2-1; TRBD2 agrees at 7 bases. The CDR3 has 18 amino acids. After removal of 0 bases from V and 3 bases from J, the junction contained 11 bases not matched to a gene. CDR1 LNHNV and CDR2 YYDKDF come from the germline V gene (reference sequence). CDR3 nucleotide sequence: TGTGCCACCAGCAGAGAGGTTAATGGGCTAGCGGACTACAATGAGCAGTTCTTC. Its translation is CATSREVNGLADYNEQFF.

The chain uses TRBV6-6 and TRBJ2-4; 7 positions agree with TRBD1. Trimming removed 6 bases from V and 5 bases from J; junction bases left unmatched: 13. The CDR3 spans 16 residues. The germline gives CDR1 MNHNY, CDR2 SVGAGI (reference sequence). CDR3 amino acids: CASSPRGTATQNIQYF. CDR3 DNA sequence: TGTGCCAGCAGCCCCCGTGGGACAGCAACCCAAAACATTCAGTACTTC.

V and J are TRBV2 and TRBJ2-1; no firm D call. The CDR3 is made up of 11 amino acids. Trimming cost V 7 bases and J 9 bases, with 10 bases left between them. Looked up from germline, CDR1 is SNHLY and CDR2 is FYNNEI. Here the CDR3 DNA reads TGTGCCAGCACCCCTGTTCTTGAGCAGTTCTTC. Its translation: CASTPVLEQFF.

The chain has TRBV27 and TRBJ2-7; 9 bases map to TRBD2. The germline V gene encodes CDR1 MNHEY and CDR2 SMNVEV (reference sequence). V gave up 5 bases and J gave up 6 bases; unmatched junction bases: 8. CDR3 length: 14 amino acids. This CDR3 reads CASSAGLARGEQYF. The CDR3 DNA sequence: TGTGCCAGCAGTGCGGGACTAGCTAGAGGCGAGCAGTACTTC.

The chain is built from TRBV4-1 and TRBJ2-5; TRBD2 aligns across 7 bases. CDR1 is MGHRA, CDR2 YSYEKL, per germline. V lost 2 bases to trimming and J lost 1 base; unmatched junction nucleotides: 4. This CDR3 comprises 15 residues. This CDR3 reads CASSQFIAGQETQYF. CDR3 sequence (DNA): TGCGCCAGCAGCCAATTCATAGCGGGCCAAGAGACCCAGTACTTC.

The V call is TRBV7-2, the J call TRBJ1-4; the D gene is possibly TRBD1 (5 bases). V lost 1 base and J 7 bases, leaving 10 bases between the germline ends. CDR1 and CDR2 (germline): SGHTA, FQGNSA. The CDR3 spans 14 residues. CDR3 protein: CASSLGQGGEKLFF. In DNA form, the CDR3 reads TGTGCCAGCAGCTTAGGGCAGGGCGGTGAAAAACTGTTTTTT.

This rearrangement joins TRBV28 to TRBJ2-5; TRBD2 matches at 13 bases. The CDR3 extends over 14 amino acids. CDR1 and CDR2 from the germline V gene are MDHEN and SYDVKM. The J segment lost 7 bases and the V segment lost 11 bases, leaving 10 bases of the junction unmatched. Here the CDR3 reads CASYGTSGIGTQYF. The CDR3 bases are TGTGCCTCCTATGGGACTAGCGGGATAGGGACCCAGTACTTC.

This clone showed up just a few times. The chain uses TRBV28 and TRBJ2-1, with 9 bases aligning to TRBD2. CDR1 and CDR2 (germline): MDHEN, SYDVKM. The CDR3 consists of 14 residues. V trimming: 8 bases; J trimming: 2 bases; junction bases outside the gene matches: 4. The CDR3 loop reads CASRRLAAYNEQFF. In nucleotides, the CDR3 is TGTGCCAGCCGAAGACTAGCGGCCTACAATGAGCAGTTCTTC. Filled out from reference TRBV28 and TRBJ2-1, the complete variable domain reads DVKVTQSSRYLVKRTGEKVFLECVQDMDHENMFWYRQDPGLGLRLIYFSYDVKMKEKGDIPEGYSVSREKKERFSLILESASTNQTSMYLCASRRLAAYNEQFFGPGTRLTVL.

The rearrangement links TRBV6-1 to TRBJ2-7, with D unclear. The V gene lost 5 bases and the J gene lost 3 bases, with 11 bases spanning the gap. The CDR3 covers 13 residues. CDR1 and CDR2 from the germline V gene are MNHNS and SASEGT. The CDR3 loop reads CASSRSPNYEQYF. CDR3 sequence (DNA): TGTGCCAGCAGTCGGTCGCCAAACTACGAGCAGTACTTC.

This clone was counted a few times. The rearrangement uses TRBV10-3 and TRBJ2-5; 9 nucleotides align to TRBD2. Germline V gene data show CDR1 as ENHRY and CDR2 as SYGVKD. The CDR3 covers 17 residues. Trimming took 3 bases from V and 1 from J; bases not matched to a gene: 9. The CDR3 DNA reads TGTGCCATCAGTGAAGGGAGGTCTAGCGGGACCCAAGAGACCCAGTACTTC. Its protein product is CAISEGRSSGTQETQYF.

J is TRBJ1-4 and V is TRBV4-3; D is uncertain. V was cut by 2 bases and J by 5 bases, with 6 bases left in between. The CDR3 runs to 13 residues. Germline V gene lookup returns CDR1 LGHNA and CDR2 YSLEER. CDR3 nucleotides: TGCGCCAGCAGCCAATCGGGAAATGAAAAACTGTTTTTT. It yields the protein CASSQSGNEKLFF.